This T cell receptor (beta chain) emerged from a study of tumor and adjacent non-tumor tissue in lung cancer. On the study more broadly: Patients were aged roughly 31 to 76, roughly nine men and about five women, stage I to III. Overall study results and limits: Tumor repertoires had a smaller top 100 clone share than normal lung. Significantly higher TCR diversity was found in tumor than normal lung.

As for this clonotype: The antigen remains undetermined. A much more abundant neighbour one base away suggests this may be a read error.

TCRbeta libraries were built with three rounds of nested PCR, modified from ARM-PCR. Each CDR3 protein gets one entry after TCRdb re-called the multiplex PCR reads with MiXCR. The profile shows about 200,000 distinct CDR3 sequences, about two thirds of them singletons. No cell sorting was done before RNA was extracted from the tissue. Donors were chemotherapy-naive, newly diagnosed lung cancer surgical patients in China, August–late 2014. V lost 0 bases and J lost 1, with 16 bases in between. CDR1 and CDR2 (germline): DFQATT, SNEGSKA (reference sequence). There are 17 residues in the CDR3. Sample: lung tumor tissue. V usage is TRBV20-1 and J usage is TRBJ2-4; maybe TRBD2 (7 bases). This clonotype was obtained from a man aged 55 to 70 with non-small cell lung cancer. The CDR3, as DNA: TGCAGTGCTAGAGAGGCCGGGGGGCCGGGGGCCAAAAACATTCAGTACTTC. Amino acid sequence: CSAREAGGPGAKNIQYF.